A single sample is the source of the 8 T cell receptor beta chains below, sequenced in a study of Graves' ophthalmopathy and Graves' hyperthyroidism (dated by TCRdb to 2016 to 2019). Sequencing was carried out with an Illumina HiSeq 2000. For repertoire sequencing, TCR beta CDR3 regions were amplified from RNA transcripts. A first-round RT-PCR used HTBI primers with the Qiagen OneStep RT-PCR kit, followed by a second-round multiplex PCR, size selection and purification. TCRdb cleaned the public reads at Q25 with fastp, built clones with MiXCR and kept in-frame beta chains. Identical CDR3 protein sequences are pooled into one entry, listed with their most common genes and DNA. For this sample there are 740,000 or so distinct CDR3 sequences; 40% appear just once. The biggest ten clones account for 40% to 55% of the sample. The sample taken for sequencing was peripheral blood. The receptors were gathered from an adult man with Graves' ophthalmopathy.

The chain is built from TRBV3-1 and TRBJ1-2, with 9 bases that match TRBD1. The CDR3 extends over 15 amino acids. The J segment lost 5 bases and the V segment lost 6 bases, leaving 10 bases of the junction unmatched. CDR1 LGHDT and CDR2 YNNKEL come from the germline V gene (reference sequence). CDR3 bases: TGTGCCAGCAGTTTCCCGGGACAGGGCTCTTATGGCTACACCTTC. Translation: CASSFPGQGSYGYTF.

The chain has TRBV5-6 and TRBJ1-1; 8 positions match TRBD1. CDR1 SGHDT and CDR2 YYEEEE come from the germline V gene. This CDR3 comprises 14 residues. The junction had 7 bases not matched to a gene; V was cut back by 4 bases and J by 5 bases. The CDR3 here is CASSPDREWTEAFF. CDR3 nucleotides: TGTGCCAGCAGCCCGGACAGGGAGTGGACTGAAGCTTTCTTT.

This sequence joins TRBV7-2 and TRBJ2-7, with TRBD2 identical over 13 bases. This CDR3 spans 14 amino acids. Losses at the gene ends were 9 bases for V and 4 bases for J; bases not matched to a gene: 6. Germline CDR1 and CDR2: SGHTA and FQGNSA. The DNA of the CDR3 is TGTGCCAGTAGACTAGCGGGGGGCATATACGAGCAGTACTTC. It specifies CASRLAGGIYEQYF.

As for this clonotype: At one end the junction does not follow the germline gene, possibly because of a read error. This chain connects TRBV20-1 to TRBJ1-1; D is possibly TRBD1 (5 bases). Germline CDR1 DFQATT, CDR2 SNEGSKA (reference sequence). This CDR3 region has 14 residues. CDR3 in amino acids: CSTRSYAGGTEAFF. The CDR3 DNA reads as TGCAGTACTAGATCCTACGCGGGGGGCACTGAAGCTTTCTTT.

There are many counts of this clonotype. The junction differs from germline at one of its ends, possibly a read error. The gene calls are TRBV11-2 and TRBJ1-1; D remains ambiguous. CDR1 is SGHAT and CDR2 is FQNNGV in the germline V gene. The CDR3 covers 12 residues. This CDR3 reads CASSFSNTEVFF. Written as DNA, the CDR3 is TGTGCCAGCAGCTTCTCGAACACTGAAGTTTTCTTT.

The chain uses TRBV5-4 and TRBJ1-1, with D hard to call. With 0 bases removed from V and 3 bases from J, the gap between germline ends came to 9 bases. The CDR3 has 14 residues. The germline V gene has CDR1 SGHNT and CDR2 YYREEE (reference sequence). CDR3 in amino acids: CASSLVGFDTEAFF. CDR3 nucleotide sequence: TGTGCCAGCAGCTTGGTAGGGTTCGACACTGAAGCTTTCTTT.

This clonotype was seen a handful of times. V gene TRBV10-3 combines with J gene TRBJ1-2; D possibly corresponds to TRBD1 (5 bases). The germline V gene encodes CDR1 ENHRY and CDR2 SYGVKD. V lost 10 bases to trimming and J lost 0 bases, with 18 bases between them. This CDR3 has 15 amino acids. DNA of the CDR3: TGTGCCAGCAGCTCCGGGACGGGCACTAACTATGGCTACACCTTC. Translated, it gives CASSSGTGTNYGYTF.

The V call is TRBV7-2, the J call TRBJ2-5; the match to TRBD2 covers 7 bases. Trimming cost V 7 bases and J 3 bases; bases outside gene matches: 5. The V gene's germline CDR1 is SGHTA and CDR2 FQGNSA. The CDR3 runs to 13 residues. CDR3 sequence reads: CASNRRGEETQYF. The CDR3 DNA follows: TGTGCCAGCAACCGTCGGGGGGAAGAGACCCAGTACTTC.